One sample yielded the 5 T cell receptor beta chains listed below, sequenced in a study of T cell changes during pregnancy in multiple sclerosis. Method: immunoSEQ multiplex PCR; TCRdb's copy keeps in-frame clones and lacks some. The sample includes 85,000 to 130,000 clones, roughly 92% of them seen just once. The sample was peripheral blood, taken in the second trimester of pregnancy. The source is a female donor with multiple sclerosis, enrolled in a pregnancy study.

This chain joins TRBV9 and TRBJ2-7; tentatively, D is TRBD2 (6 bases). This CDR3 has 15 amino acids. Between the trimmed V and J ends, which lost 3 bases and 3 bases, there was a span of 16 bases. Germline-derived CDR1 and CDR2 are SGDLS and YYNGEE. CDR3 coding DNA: TGTGCCAGCAGCGCCCAAGGAGGGAGTCTCTACGAGCAGTACTTC. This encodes CASSAQGGSLYEQYF.

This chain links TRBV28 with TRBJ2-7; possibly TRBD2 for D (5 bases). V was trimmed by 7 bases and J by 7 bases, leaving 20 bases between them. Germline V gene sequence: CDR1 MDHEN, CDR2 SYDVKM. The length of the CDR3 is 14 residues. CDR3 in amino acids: CASTPIRASGEQYF. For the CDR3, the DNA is TGTGCCAGCACCCCGATCCGGGCTTCGGGGGAGCAGTACTTC.

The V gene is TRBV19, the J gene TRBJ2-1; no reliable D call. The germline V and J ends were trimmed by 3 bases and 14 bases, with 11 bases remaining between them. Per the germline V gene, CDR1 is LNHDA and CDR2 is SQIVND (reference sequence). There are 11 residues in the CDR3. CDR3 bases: TGTGCCAGTAGTATGGGTGATCAGGAGTTCTTC. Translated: CASSMGDQEFF. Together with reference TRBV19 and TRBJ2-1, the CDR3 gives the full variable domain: DGGITQSPKYLFRKEGQNVTLSCEQNLNHDAMYWYRQDPGQGLRLIYYSQIVNDFQKGDIAEGYSVSREKKESFPLTVTSAQKNPTAFYLCASSMGDQEFFGPGTRLTVL.

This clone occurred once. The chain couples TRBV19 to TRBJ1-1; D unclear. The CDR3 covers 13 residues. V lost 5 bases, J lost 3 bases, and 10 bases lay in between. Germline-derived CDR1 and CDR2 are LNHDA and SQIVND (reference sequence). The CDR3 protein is CASSYVADTEAFF. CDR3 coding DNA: TGTGCCAGTAGTTATGTGGCCGACACTGAAGCTTTCTTT.

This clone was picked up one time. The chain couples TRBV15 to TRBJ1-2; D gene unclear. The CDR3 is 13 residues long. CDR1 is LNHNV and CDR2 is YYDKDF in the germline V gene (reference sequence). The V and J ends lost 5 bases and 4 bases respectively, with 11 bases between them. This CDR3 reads CATSHAETYGYTF. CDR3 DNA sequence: TGTGCCACCAGCCACGCGGAGACCTATGGCTACACCTTC.